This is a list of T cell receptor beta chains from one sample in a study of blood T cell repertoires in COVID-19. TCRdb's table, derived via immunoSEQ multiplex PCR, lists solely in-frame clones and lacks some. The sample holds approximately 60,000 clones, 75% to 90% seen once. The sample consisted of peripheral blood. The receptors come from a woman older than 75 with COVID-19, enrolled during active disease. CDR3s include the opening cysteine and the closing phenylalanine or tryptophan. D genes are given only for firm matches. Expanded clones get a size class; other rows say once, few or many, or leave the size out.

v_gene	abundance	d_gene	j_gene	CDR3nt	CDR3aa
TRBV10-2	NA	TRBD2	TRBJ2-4	TGCGCCAGCAGATCTCCGACTAGCGGGAACACGGGCATTCAGTACTTC	CASRSPTSGNTGIQYF
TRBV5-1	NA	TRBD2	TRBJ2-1	TGCGCCAGCAGCTTGTTGGCGGGGGGGATCGATGAGCAGTTCTTC	CASSLLAGGIDEQFF
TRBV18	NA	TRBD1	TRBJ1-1	TGTGCCAGCTCACCTCAGGTGGGGACAGCGAACACTGAAGCTTTCTTT	CASSPQVGTANTEAFF
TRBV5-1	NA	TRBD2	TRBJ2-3	TGCGCCAGCAGCTTGGTTTCAAGGAGCGGGGGGGTTTCAGATACGCAGTATTTT	CASSLVSRSGGVSDTQYF
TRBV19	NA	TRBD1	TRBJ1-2	TGTGCCAGTAGTAGGACAGGCCATGGCTACACCTTC	CASSRTGHGYTF
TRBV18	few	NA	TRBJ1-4	TGTGCCAGCTCACCAACGACTATTCCAACTAATGAAAAACTGTTTTTT	CASSPTTIPTNEKLFF
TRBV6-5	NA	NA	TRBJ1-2	TGTGCCAGCAGCGGGGCTAACTATGGCTACACCTTC	CASSGANYGYTF
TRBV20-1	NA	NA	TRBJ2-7	TGCAGTGCTAGTGGGGGGCGGGGGCACTTGGGAGAGCAGTACTTC	CSASGGRGHLGEQYF
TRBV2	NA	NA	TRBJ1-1	TGTGCCAGCAGCGCGGATGGTAACACTGAAGCTTTCTTT	CASSADGNTEAFF
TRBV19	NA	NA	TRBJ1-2	TGTGCCAGTAGTGTACAGCAGAACTATGGCTACACCTTC	CASSVQQNYGYTF
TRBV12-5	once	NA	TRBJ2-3	TGTGCTAGTGGTTTCATGCTTGCAGCAGATACGCAGTATTTT	CASGFMLAADTQYF
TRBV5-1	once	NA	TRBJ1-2	TGCGCCAGCAGCCAGACATTTGGTTATGGCTACACCTTC	CASSQTFGYGYTF
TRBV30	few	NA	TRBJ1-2	TGTGCCTGCTCTGCTGGACAGACTTATGGCTACACCTTC	CACSAGQTYGYTF
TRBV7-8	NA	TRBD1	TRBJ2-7	TGTGCCAGCAGCCCCCGAGGGACAGGGGTCGGGGAGCAGTACTTC	CASSPRGTGVGEQYF
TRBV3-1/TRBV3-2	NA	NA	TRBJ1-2	TGTGCCAGCAGCCGAACAGGGAATGGCTACACCTTC	CASSRTGNGYTF
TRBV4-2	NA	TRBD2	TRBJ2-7	TGTGCCAGCAGCCCCAGCGGGGCCCTCTCCTACGAGCAGTACTTC	CASSPSGALSYEQYF
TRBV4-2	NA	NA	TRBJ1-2	TGTGCCAGCAGCCAAGTTGGGTCGAGGAACTATGGCTACACCTTC	CASSQVGSRNYGYTF
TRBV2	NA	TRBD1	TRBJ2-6	TGTGCCAGCAGAGGGACAGAGCCCCCTCTCGGGGCCAACGTCCTGACTTTC	CASRGTEPPLGANVLTF
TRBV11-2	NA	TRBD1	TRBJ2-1	TGTGCCAGCAGCCCGGACAGGGGGGTGGGTGAGCAGTTCTTC	CASSPDRGVGEQFF
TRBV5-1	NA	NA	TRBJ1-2	TGCGCCAGCAGCTTGGCCCCACAGACTACTAACTATGGCTACACCTTC	CASSLAPQTTNYGYTF
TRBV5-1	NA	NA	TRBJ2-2	TGCGCCAGCAGCTTGGGCGGAACCGGGGAGCTGTTTTTT	CASSLGGTGELFF
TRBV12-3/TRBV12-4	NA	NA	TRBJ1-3	TGTGCCAGCAGAGGGAGGATTGAAAACACCATATATTTT	CASRGRIENTIYF
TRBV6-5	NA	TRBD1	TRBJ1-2	TGTGCCAGCAGTTATCGGGGACAGGGGAACTATGGCTACACCTTC	CASSYRGQGNYGYTF
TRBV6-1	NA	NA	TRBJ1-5	TGTGCCAGCAGTGAAGGTGGCGGTGGGAGCAATCAGCCCCAGCATTTT	CASSEGGGGSNQPQHF
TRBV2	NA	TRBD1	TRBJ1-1	TGTGCCAGCAGGGCAACAGGGGGGCGAATTCTCACTGAAGCTTTCTTT	CASRATGGRILTEAFF
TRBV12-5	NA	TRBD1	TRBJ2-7	TGTGCTAGTGGACCCGGGACAGGGGTCTACGAGCAGTACTTC	CASGPGTGVYEQYF
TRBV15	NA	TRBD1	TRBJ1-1	TGTGCCACCAACTCGGGACAGGGAAGTACTGAAGCTTTCTTT	CATNSGQGSTEAFF
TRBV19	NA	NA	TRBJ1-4	TGTGCCAGTAGTACCCGGGACACTATTAATGAAAAACTGTTTTTT	CASSTRDTINEKLFF
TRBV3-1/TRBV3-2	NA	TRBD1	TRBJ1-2	TGTGCCAGCAGCTCCCGGGACAGGGGGCGGGGTGGCTACACCTTC	CASSSRDRGRGGYTF
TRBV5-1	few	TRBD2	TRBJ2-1	TGCGCCAGCAGCCCTTTTTCCGGGACTAGCTCCTACAATGAGCAGTTCTTC	CASSPFSGTSSYNEQFF